A selection of T cell receptor beta chains follows, all from one sample in a study of T cells in Graves' hyperthyroidism and ophthalmopathy. TCRdb itself ran the multiplex PCR reads through MiXCR, one entry per CDR3 protein. This sample has about half a million distinct CDR3 sequences, with 15% to 20% found just once. Material: blood. Source of these receptors: a man in his forties with Graves' ophthalmopathy. The CDR3 runs from the conserved cysteine through the conserved F or W. Each record gives: J gene, V gene, CDR3 protein.

TRBJ2-2 | TRBV6-6 | CASSYLTGVNGELFF
TRBJ1-5 | TRBV7-2 | CASSLGQGGQPQHF
TRBJ1-6 | TRBV27 | CASSLYRDSYNSPLHF
TRBJ2-2 | TRBV2 | CASLGSDTNTGELFF
TRBJ1-4 | TRBV6-1 | CASRNYRGHEKLFF
TRBJ2-7 | TRBV6-1 | CASSEVPGVGPYEQYF
TRBJ2-7 | TRBV28 | CASNTGFYEQYF
TRBJ2-1 | TRBV11-2 | CASGYPPTGTSVVHEQFF
TRBJ1-1 | TRBV18 | CASSPPSGAQPEAFF
TRBJ2-2 | TRBV7-3 | CASSLSGEVGELFF
TRBJ2-3 | TRBV20-1 | CSARPGLAGNTDTQYF
TRBJ1-1 | TRBV4-1 | CASSQENAGTEAFF
TRBJ2-1 | TRBV4-3 | CASSQRTGGVINNEQFF
TRBJ1-5 | TRBV19 | CASTNREVGHQPQHF
TRBJ2-7 | TRBV27 | CASSPLGLAGGHEQYF
TRBJ2-1 | TRBV12-3/TRBV12-4 | CASSHASGGYNEQFF
TRBJ2-7 | TRBV27 | CASRPRGGLYEQYF
TRBJ2-6 | TRBV12-3/TRBV12-4 | CASSPTGVGANVLTF
TRBJ2-1 | TRBV28 | CASTQGLVAYNEQFF
TRBJ2-2 | TRBV29-1 | CSGEGPGELFF
TRBJ2-2 | TRBV27 | CASMQAGWSGELFF
TRBJ1-1 | TRBV3-1 | CASSQGPRNTEAFF
TRBJ1-5 | TRBV20-1 | CSAGDGKGQPQHF
TRBJ2-7 | TRBV28 | CASRLYEQYF
TRBJ2-5 | TRBV20-1 | CSARGGGRAEETQYF
TRBJ1-4 | TRBV20-1 | CSARDRRGKVATNEKLFF
TRBJ1-1 | TRBV7-9 | CASSFLGTGGPEAFF
TRBJ1-1 | TRBV6-2/TRBV6-3 | CASSYSLQGAVYTEAFF
TRBJ1-6 | TRBV5-1 | CASSLETGGNSPPHF